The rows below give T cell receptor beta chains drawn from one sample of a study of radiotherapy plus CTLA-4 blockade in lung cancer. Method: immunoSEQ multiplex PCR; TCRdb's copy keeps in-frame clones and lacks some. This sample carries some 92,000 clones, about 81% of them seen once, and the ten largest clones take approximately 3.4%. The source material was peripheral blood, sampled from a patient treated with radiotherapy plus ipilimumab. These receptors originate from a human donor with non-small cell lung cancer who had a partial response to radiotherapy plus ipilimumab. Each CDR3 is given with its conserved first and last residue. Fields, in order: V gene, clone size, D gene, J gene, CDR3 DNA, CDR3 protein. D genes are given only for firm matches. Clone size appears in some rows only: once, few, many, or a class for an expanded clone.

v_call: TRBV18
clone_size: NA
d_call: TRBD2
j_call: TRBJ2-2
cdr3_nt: TGTGCCAGCTCACAACCGGCGGGACTAGCGGGAGTAGGTGCCGGGGAGCTGTTTTTT
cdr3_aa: CASSQPAGLAGVGAGELFF

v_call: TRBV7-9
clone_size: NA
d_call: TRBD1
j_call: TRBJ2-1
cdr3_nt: TGTGCCAGCAGGACCGGACAGGGGAATGAGCAGTTCTTC
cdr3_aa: CASRTGQGNEQFF

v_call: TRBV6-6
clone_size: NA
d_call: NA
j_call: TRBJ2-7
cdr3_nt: TGTGCCAGCAGTCCGAACCCCAGGGGTCTCTCCTACGAGCAGTACTTC
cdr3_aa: CASSPNPRGLSYEQYF

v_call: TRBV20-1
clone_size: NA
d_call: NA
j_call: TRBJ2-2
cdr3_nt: TGCAGTGCTAGGGAGGTGGGGGAGCTGTTTTTT
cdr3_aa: CSAREVGELFF

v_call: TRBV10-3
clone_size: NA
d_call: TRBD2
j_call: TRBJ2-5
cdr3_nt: TGTGCCATCAGGGAGGGCCGGGGGGAGCAGTACTTC
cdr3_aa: CAIREGRGEQYF

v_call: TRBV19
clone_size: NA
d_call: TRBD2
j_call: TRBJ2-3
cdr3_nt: TGTGCCAGTAGTAGGACTAGTCCCGCAGATACGCAGTATTTT
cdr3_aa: CASSRTSPADTQYF

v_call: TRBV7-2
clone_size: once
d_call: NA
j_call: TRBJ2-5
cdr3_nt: TGTGCCAGCAGCTTATCCAGGGGTGGGCTTGGAGAGACCCAGTACTTC
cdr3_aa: CASSLSRGGLGETQYF

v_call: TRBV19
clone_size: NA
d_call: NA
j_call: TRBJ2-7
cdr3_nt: TGTGCCAGTTATTTGGCGGCAACCTCCTACGAGCAGTACTTC
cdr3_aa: CASYLAATSYEQYF

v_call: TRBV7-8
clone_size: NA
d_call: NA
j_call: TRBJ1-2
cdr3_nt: TGTGCCAGCAGCCTACAGACTAGGGGCCTCTATGGCTACACCTTC
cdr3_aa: CASSLQTRGLYGYTF

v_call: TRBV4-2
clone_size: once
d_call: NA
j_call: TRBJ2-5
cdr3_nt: TGTGCCAGCAGCCAAGCCGGACAGTTCCTAGAGACCCAGTACTTC
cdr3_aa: CASSQAGQFLETQYF

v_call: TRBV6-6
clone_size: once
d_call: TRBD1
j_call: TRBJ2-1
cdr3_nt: TGTGCCAGCAGTTACGGGACAGGGGTCGCTTACAATGAGCAGTTCTTC
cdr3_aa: CASSYGTGVAYNEQFF

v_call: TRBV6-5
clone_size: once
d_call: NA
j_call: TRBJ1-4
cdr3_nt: TGTGCCAGCAGTTCGCAACCAGCAACTAATGAAAAACTGTTTTTT
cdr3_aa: CASSSQPATNEKLFF

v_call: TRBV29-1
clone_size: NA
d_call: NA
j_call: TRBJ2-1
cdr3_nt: TGCAGCGTTGGCAGACTAGGTGAGGGTGAGCAGTTCTTC
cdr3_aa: CSVGRLGEGEQFF

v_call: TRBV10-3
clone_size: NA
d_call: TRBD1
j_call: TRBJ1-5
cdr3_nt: TGTGCCATCAGTGAGTCGAAGGGACAGGCTAATCAGCCCCAGCATTTT
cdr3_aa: CAISESKGQANQPQHF

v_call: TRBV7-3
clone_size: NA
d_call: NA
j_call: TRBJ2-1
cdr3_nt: TGTGCCAGCAGCTTAGGGTCGGGGTGGGGTAATGAGCAGTTCTTC
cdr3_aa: CASSLGSGWGNEQFF

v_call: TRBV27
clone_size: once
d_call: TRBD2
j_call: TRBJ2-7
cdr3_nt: TGTGCCAGCAGAACCGGGACTACCTACGAGCAGTACTTC
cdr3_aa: CASRTGTTYEQYF

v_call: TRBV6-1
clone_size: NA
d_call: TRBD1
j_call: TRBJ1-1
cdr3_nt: TGTGCCAGCAGTTTCAGGGGGTGGGACACTGAAGCTTTCTTT
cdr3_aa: CASSFRGWDTEAFF

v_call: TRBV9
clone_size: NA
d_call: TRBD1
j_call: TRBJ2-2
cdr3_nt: TGTGCCAGCAGAGGGGGGGACAGGGCCGGGGAGCTGTTTTTT
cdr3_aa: CASRGGDRAGELFF

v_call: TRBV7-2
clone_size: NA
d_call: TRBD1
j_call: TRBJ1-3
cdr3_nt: TGTGCCAGCAGCTTAGCAGGGACAGGCTCTGGAAACACCATATATTTT
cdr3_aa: CASSLAGTGSGNTIYF